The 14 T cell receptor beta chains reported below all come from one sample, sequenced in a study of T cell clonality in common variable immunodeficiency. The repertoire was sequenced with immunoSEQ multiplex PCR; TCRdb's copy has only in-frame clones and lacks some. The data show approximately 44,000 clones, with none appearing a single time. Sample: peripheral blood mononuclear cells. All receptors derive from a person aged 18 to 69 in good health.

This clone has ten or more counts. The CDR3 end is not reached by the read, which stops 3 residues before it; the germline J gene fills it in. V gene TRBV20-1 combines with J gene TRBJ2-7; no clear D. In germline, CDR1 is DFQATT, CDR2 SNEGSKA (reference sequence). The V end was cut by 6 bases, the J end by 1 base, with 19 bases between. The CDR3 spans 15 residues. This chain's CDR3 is CSAELRPGLSYEQYF. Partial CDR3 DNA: TGCAGTGCGGAGCTCCGACCAGGTCTTTCCTACGAG.

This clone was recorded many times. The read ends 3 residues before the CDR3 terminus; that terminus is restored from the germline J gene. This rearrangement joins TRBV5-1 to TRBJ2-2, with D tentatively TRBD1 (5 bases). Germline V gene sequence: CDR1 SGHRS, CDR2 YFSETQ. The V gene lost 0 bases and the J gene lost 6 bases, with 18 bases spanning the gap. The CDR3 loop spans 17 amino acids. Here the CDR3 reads CASSLARGGVSPGELFF. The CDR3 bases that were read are TGCGCCAGCAGCTTGGCTAGGGGCGGAGTCTCACCCGGGGAG.

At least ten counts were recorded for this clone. The sequenced part of the CDR3 DNA is TGCAGTGCCCTCGGGGGGGGCGGTGGC. Protein sequence: CSALGGGGG. The entire CDR3 protein reads CSALGGGGGYTF. The gene calls are TRBV20-1 and TRBJ1-2; weak D call: TRBD1 (6 bases). The read ends 3 residues early relative to the CDR3; the germline J gene fills the gap. The germline V gene encodes CDR1 DFQATT and CDR2 SNEGSKA (reference sequence). This CDR3 comprises 12 residues. The V end lost 6 bases, the J end lost 7 bases, and 15 bases lay between the germline ends.

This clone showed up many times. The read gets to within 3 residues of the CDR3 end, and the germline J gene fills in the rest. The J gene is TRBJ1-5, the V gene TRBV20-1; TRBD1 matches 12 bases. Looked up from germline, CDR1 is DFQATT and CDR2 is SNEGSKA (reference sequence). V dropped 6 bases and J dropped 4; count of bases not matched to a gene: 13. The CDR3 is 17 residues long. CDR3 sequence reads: CSAGGDRGPWGNQPQHF. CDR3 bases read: TGCAGTGCAGGAGGGGACAGGGGGCCATGGGGGAATCAGCCC.

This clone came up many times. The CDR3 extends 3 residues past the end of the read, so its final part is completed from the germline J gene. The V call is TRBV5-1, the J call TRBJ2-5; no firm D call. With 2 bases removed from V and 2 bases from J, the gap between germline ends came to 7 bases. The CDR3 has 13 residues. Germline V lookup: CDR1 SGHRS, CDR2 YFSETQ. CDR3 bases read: TGCGCCAGCAGCTTTTGGCAGCAAGAGACC. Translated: CASSFWQQET. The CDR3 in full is CASSFWQQETQYF.

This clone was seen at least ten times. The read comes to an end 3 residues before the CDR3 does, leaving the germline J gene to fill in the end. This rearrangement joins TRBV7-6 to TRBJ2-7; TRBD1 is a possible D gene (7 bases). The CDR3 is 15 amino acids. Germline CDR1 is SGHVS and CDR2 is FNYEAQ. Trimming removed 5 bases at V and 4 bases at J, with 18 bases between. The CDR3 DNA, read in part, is TGTGCCAGCAGCCCGGAGGGGGACAGAGAATACGAG. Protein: CASSPEGDREYE. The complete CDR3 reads CASSPEGDREYEQYF. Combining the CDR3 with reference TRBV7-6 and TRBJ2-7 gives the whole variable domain GAGVSQSPRYKVTKRGQDVALRCDPISGHVSLYWYRQALGQGPEFLTYFNYEAQQDKSGLPNDRFSAERPEGSISTLTIQRTEQRDSAMYRCASSPEGDREYEQYFGPGTRLTVT.

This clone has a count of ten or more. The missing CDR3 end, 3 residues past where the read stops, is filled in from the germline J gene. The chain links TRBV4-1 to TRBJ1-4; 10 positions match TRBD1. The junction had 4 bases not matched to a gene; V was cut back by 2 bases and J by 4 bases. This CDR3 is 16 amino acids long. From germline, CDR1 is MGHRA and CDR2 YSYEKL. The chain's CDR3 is CASSQRQGAGNEKLFF. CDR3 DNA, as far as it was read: TGCGCCAGCAGCCAACGACAGGGGGCAGGTAATGAAAAA.

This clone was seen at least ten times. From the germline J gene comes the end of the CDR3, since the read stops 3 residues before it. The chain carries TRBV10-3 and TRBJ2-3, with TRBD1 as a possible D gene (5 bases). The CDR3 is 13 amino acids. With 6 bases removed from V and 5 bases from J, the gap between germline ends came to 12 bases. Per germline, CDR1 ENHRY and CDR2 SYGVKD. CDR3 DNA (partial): TGTGCCATCAGGTCCAGGGTGGTAGATACG. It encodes CAIRSRVVDT. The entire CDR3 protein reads CAIRSRVVDTQYF.

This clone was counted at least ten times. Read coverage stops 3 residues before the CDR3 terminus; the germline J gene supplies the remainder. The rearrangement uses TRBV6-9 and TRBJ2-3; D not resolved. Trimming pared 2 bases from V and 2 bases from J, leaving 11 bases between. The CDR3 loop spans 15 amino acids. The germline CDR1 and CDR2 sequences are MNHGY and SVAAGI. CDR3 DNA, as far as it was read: TGTGCCAGCAGTTATCGACTTGATTACACAGATACG. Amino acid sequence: CASSYRLDYTDT. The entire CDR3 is CASSYRLDYTDTQYF.

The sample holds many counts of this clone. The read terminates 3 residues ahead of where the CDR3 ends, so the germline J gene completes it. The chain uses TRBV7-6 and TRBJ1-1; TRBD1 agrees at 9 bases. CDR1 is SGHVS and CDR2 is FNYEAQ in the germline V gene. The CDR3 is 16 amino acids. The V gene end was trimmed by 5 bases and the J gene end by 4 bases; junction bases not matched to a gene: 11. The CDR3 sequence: CASSPDLTGGRTEAFF. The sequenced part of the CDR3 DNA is TGTGCCAGCAGCCCAGATCTGACAGGGGGGCGCACTGAA.

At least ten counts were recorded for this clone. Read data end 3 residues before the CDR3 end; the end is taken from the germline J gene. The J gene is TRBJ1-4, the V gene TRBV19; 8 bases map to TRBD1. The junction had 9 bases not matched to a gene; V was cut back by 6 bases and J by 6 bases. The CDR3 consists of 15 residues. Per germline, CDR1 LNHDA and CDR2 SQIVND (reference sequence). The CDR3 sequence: CASSDRETGDEKLFF. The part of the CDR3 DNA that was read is TGTGCCAGTAGCGACCGTGAGACAGGGGATGAAAAA.

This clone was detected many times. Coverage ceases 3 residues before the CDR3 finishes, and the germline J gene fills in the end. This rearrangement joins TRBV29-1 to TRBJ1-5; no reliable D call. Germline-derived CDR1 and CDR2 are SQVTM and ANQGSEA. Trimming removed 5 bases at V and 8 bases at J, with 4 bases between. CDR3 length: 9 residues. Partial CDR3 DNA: TGCAGCGTTAATAAGCCC. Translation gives CSVNKP. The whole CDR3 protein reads CSVNKPQHF.

The CDR3 loop is CAWSVSFYDYTF. The covered CDR3 bases are TGTGCCTGGAGTGTCAGTTTTTACGAC. The rearrangement uses TRBV30 and TRBJ1-2; D not certain. The read ends 3 residues early relative to the CDR3; the germline J gene fills the gap. Germline CDR1 reads GTSNPN; CDR2 reads SVGIG (reference sequence). This CDR3 is built from 12 residues.

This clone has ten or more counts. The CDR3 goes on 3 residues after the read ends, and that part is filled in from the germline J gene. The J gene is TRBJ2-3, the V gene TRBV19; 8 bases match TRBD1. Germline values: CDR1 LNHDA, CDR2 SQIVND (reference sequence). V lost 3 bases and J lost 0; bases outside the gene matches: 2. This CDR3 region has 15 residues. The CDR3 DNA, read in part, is TGTGCCAGTAGTATTGGACAGGGAAGCACAGATACG. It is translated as CASSIGQGSTDT. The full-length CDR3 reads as CASSIGQGSTDTQYF.